These 28 T cell receptor beta chains share one sample of origin, sequenced in a study of T cells in Graves' hyperthyroidism and ophthalmopathy. The TCR beta CDR3 regions underwent amplification using RNA transcripts as the source. With the HTBI primer set, the TCR CDR3 went through a first round of RT-PCR. Each CDR3 protein is one row after TCRdb ran MiXCR on the multiplex PCR reads. The profile shows a few hundred thousand distinct CDR3 sequences, roughly 20% of them singletons. The sample comprised blood. The source is a man younger than 35 with Graves' ophthalmopathy.

Worth noting for this clonotype: A much larger clone is a single base away; this may be a read error. This rearrangement joins TRBV6-1 to TRBJ1-1; TRBD1 is a possible D gene (5 bases). From germline, CDR1 is MNHNS and CDR2 SASEGT. This CDR3 spans 14 amino acids. The CDR3 DNA reads as TGTGCCAGCATCGAGTTGAGAGGGGCCACTGAAGCTTCCTTT. It codes for CASIELRGATEASF.

This clonotype has ten or more counts. V is TRBV9 and J is TRBJ2-1; unclear D gene. Trimming removed 2 bases from V and 0 bases from J, with 9 bases in between. Per germline, CDR1 SGDLS and CDR2 YYNGEE. This CDR3 has 15 amino acids. In nucleotides, the CDR3 is TGTGCCAGCAGCGTTGGCATTGGCTCCTACAATGAGCAGTTCTTC. Translating gives CASSVGIGSYNEQFF.

This clonotype was picked up one time. V and J are TRBV6-1 and TRBJ2-2, with a possible D match to TRBD2 (5 bases). There are 13 residues in the CDR3. Trimming pared 10 bases from V and 0 bases from J, leaving 9 bases between. The germline V gene has CDR1 MNHNS and CDR2 SASEGT. CDR3 protein: CATGVSNTGELFF. In DNA form, the CDR3 reads TGTGCCACCGGGGTTTCGAACACCGGGGAGCTGTTTTTT.

This clonotype has just a few counts. The chain combines TRBV6-1 with TRBJ1-1; unclear D gene. In germline, CDR1 is MNHNS, CDR2 SASEGT. The ends were cut back, 1 base at V and 11 bases at J, with 8 bases in the middle. The CDR3 is 11 amino acids. CDR3 DNA: TGTGCCAGCAGTGAAGGTGTCAACGCTTTCTTT. This sequence encodes CASSEGVNAFF.

J is TRBJ2-5 and V is TRBV5-1, with 7 bases identical to TRBD2. Germline CDR1 SGHRS, CDR2 YFSETQ. The CDR3 length is 15 residues. J gave up 2 bases and V 2 bases, and 6 bases lay outside the gene matches. The CDR3 DNA sequence: TGCGCCAGCAGCTTCGGCGGGGGTGTTCAAGAGACCCAGTACTTC. Translation gives CASSFGGGVQETQYF.

This clonotype was observed at least ten times. The chain's CDR3 is CASSFMLSNEQFF. DNA of the CDR3: TGTGCCAGCAGTTTTATGCTCTCCAATGAGCAGTTCTTC. The V gene is TRBV28, the J gene TRBJ2-1; D not certain. The V end was cut by 3 bases, the J end by 6 bases, with 9 bases between. This CDR3 comprises 13 residues. Looked up from germline, CDR1 is MDHEN and CDR2 is SYDVKM.

The rearrangement uses TRBV4-1 and TRBJ1-5; possibly TRBD1 for D (5 bases). V lost 4 bases and J 7 bases, leaving 14 bases between the germline ends. This CDR3 has 14 amino acids. The V gene's germline CDR1 is MGHRA and CDR2 YSYEKL. The CDR3 DNA sequence: TGCGCCAGCAGCCCCTCAGGGAGGATCCAGCCCCAGCATTTT. Translating gives CASSPSGRIQPQHF.

The chain recombines TRBV4-2 with TRBJ2-1; TRBD2 agrees at 14 bases. The J call is doubtful: the DNA matches TRBJ2-7 better. Germline loops: CDR1 LGHNA, CDR2 YNFKEQ. The CDR3 extends over 16 amino acids. CDR3 protein: CASSQGTSGGRGEQYF. The CDR3 DNA is TGTGCCAGCAGCCAAGGGACTAGCGGGGGGCGGGGTGAGCAGTACTTC.

This clonotype came up many times. CDR3 DNA: TGTGCCAGCAGTGTGGTGGGACCTAACTATGGCTACACCTTC. Translating it yields CASSVVGPNYGYTF. The chain has TRBV2 and TRBJ1-2; D is perhaps TRBD1 (5 bases). This CDR3 is built from 14 residues. Deletions cut 4 bases from V and 0 bases from J, with 9 bases between. Per the germline V gene, CDR1 is SNHLY and CDR2 is FYNNEI. Drawing the rest from reference TRBV2 and TRBJ1-2, the complete variable domain is EPEVTQTPSHQVTQMGQEVILRCVPISNHLYFYWYRQILGQKVEFLVSFYNNEISEKSEIFDDQFSVERPDGSNFTLKIRSTKLEDSAMYFCASSVVGPNYGYTFGSGTRLTVV.

The chain couples TRBV11-3 to TRBJ1-4, with unresolved D. Germline CDR1 and CDR2: SGHNT and YENEEA. The V gene lost 6 bases and the J gene lost 9 bases, with 14 bases spanning the gap. The CDR3 extends over 13 amino acids. CDR3 sequence: CASRWEGEQKLFF. CDR3 bases: TGTGCCAGCAGATGGGAAGGAGAACAAAAACTGTTTTTT.

This clonotype was seen more than once but under ten times. The chain links TRBV7-2 to TRBJ1-3, with 8 bases that match TRBD1. This CDR3 contains 14 residues. Per germline, CDR1 SGHTA and CDR2 FQGNSA. V trimming: 5 bases; J trimming: 6 bases; junction bases outside the gene matches: 6. CDR3 loop: CASSPRQGTNTIYF. The CDR3 nucleotides are TGTGCCAGCAGCCCTCGACAGGGGACAAACACCATATATTTT.

This clonotype was observed a few times. The chain uses TRBV4-1 and TRBJ2-7, with D possibly TRBD2 on 6 matching bases. CDR1 is MGHRA and CDR2 is YSYEKL in the germline V gene. Trimming stripped 3 bases from V and 3 bases from J, with 15 bases between. The CDR3 is 15 residues long. This CDR3 is CASSQRTISVYEQYF. Written as DNA, the CDR3 is TGCGCCAGCAGCCAGCGGACTATATCGGTCTACGAGCAGTACTTC.

This clonotype was detected ten times or more. This chain connects TRBV20-1 to TRBJ2-7, with TRBD1 matching over 7 bases. Germline assignment: CDR1 DFQATT and CDR2 SNEGSKA (reference sequence). This CDR3 is built from 13 residues. J lost 6 bases, V lost 3 bases, and 8 bases had no gene match. The CDR3 sequence: CSASPFTGVEQYF. The CDR3 DNA sequence: TGCAGTGCTAGCCCATTTACAGGGGTCGAGCAGTACTTC.

Many counts were recorded for this clonotype. The chain combines TRBV7-9 with TRBJ2-3, with 7 bases matching TRBD1. The length of the CDR3 is 15 residues. CDR1 and CDR2 from the germline V gene are SEHNR and FQNEAQ (reference sequence). V gave up 3 bases and J gave up 6 bases; unmatched junction bases: 9. CDR3 nucleotide sequence: TGTGCCAGCAGCTTGAACAGGGGATACTATGATACGCAGTATTTT. Translated, it gives CASSLNRGYYDTQYF.

V is TRBV15 and J is TRBJ1-1; possibly TRBD1 for D (5 bases). V lost 3 bases, J lost 2 bases, and 10 bases lay in between. The V gene's germline CDR1 is LNHNV and CDR2 YYDKDF (reference sequence). The CDR3 covers 14 residues. DNA of the CDR3: TGTGCCACCAGCAGTGGGGACGGTAACACTGAAGCTTTCTTT. Translation gives CATSSGDGNTEAFF.

V usage is TRBV28 and J usage is TRBJ2-7, with 9 positions matching TRBD1. The CDR3 is made up of 16 amino acids. The junction had 10 bases not matched to a gene; V was cut back by 6 bases and J by 1 base. Germline CDR1 MDHEN, CDR2 SYDVKM. CDR3 sequence (DNA): TGTGCCAGCAGCCGGACCCCCGGGACAGGGTCCTACGAGCAGTACTTC. Encoded protein: CASSRTPGTGSYEQYF.

This clonotype has ten or more counts. V and J are TRBV7-6 and TRBJ2-7; 10 nucleotides align to TRBD2. Unmatched junction bases numbered 13, after V lost 5 bases and J lost 6 bases. CDR3 length equals 16 residues. Per the germline V gene, CDR1 is SGHVS and CDR2 is FNYEAQ. CDR3 amino acids: CASSPRGGAGGREQYF. The DNA for the CDR3 is TGTGCCAGCAGCCCCCGGGGGGGAGCGGGGGGGCGCGAGCAGTACTTC.

In its sample, this clonotype was seen many times. The chain's CDR3 is CSASAPLAGAQETQYF. CDR3 DNA: TGCAGTGCCTCAGCCCCCCTAGCGGGGGCCCAAGAGACCCAGTACTTC. The chain employs TRBV20-1 and TRBJ2-5; the match to TRBD2 covers 10 bases. This CDR3 spans 16 amino acids. The V gene's germline CDR1 is DFQATT and CDR2 SNEGSKA (reference sequence). V was pared by 6 bases and J by 1 base, with 11 bases of the junction left unmatched.

This clonotype has ten or more counts. This chain joins TRBV6-5 and TRBJ1-5, with D possibly matching TRBD1 (6 bases). The CDR3 extends over 15 amino acids. The V end lost 0 bases, the J end lost 2 bases, and 8 bases lay between the germline ends. Germline assignment: CDR1 MNHEY and CDR2 SVGAGI. The CDR3 nucleotides are TGTGCCAGCAGTTACTCTCACAGGGGCAATCAGCCCCAGCATTTT. As protein: CASSYSHRGNQPQHF.

J is TRBJ2-4 and V is TRBV7-3; D perhaps matches TRBD2 (5 bases). The CDR3 runs to 15 residues. V was trimmed by 2 bases and J by 1 base, leaving 9 bases between them. Germline V lookup: CDR1 SGHTA, CDR2 FQGTGA. The CDR3 DNA reads as TGTGCCAGCAGCTTATATTCGGGGGCCAAAAACATTCAGTACTTC. Its protein is CASSLYSGAKNIQYF.

Only a few counts were recorded for this clonotype. This chain joins TRBV7-9 and TRBJ1-6; D unresolved. The CDR3 has 13 amino acids. V lost 4 bases to trimming and J lost 10 bases, with 11 bases between them. Germline V gene sequence: CDR1 SEHNR, CDR2 FQNEAQ (reference sequence). CDR3 protein: CASSSSPSSPLHF. CDR3 DNA sequence: TGTGCCAGCAGCTCTTCTCCAAGCTCACCCCTCCACTTT.

Many counts were recorded for this clonotype. The chain couples TRBV12-3 or TRBV12-4 to TRBJ1-3; perhaps TRBD1 as D (5 bases). Trimming took off 5 bases at V and 0 bases at J, with 17 bases between the two ends. CDR3 size: 17 residues. Here the CDR3 reads CASSTGTGWISGNTIYF. CDR3 DNA: TGTGCCAGCAGTACCGGGACGGGGTGGATCTCTGGAAACACCATATATTTT.

The table lists this clonotype with many counts. The J gene is TRBJ1-5, the V gene TRBV11-2; D is possibly TRBD1 (5 bases). CDR1 is SGHAT and CDR2 is FQNNGV in the germline V gene. The germline V and J ends were trimmed by 1 base and 11 bases, with 9 bases remaining between them. There are 12 residues in the CDR3. The CDR3 region is CASSLAGGTQHF. CDR3 DNA: TGTGCCAGCAGCTTAGCTGGGGGGACCCAGCATTTT.

The chain links TRBV12-3 or TRBV12-4 to TRBJ2-6; tentatively, D is TRBD2 (5 bases). With 5 bases removed from V and 1 base from J, the gap between germline ends came to 24 bases. There are 20 residues in the CDR3. In DNA, the CDR3 is TGTGCCAGCAGTCCGTTTCCCCGACACCTCCGGGGATCTGGGGCCAACGTCCTGACTTTC. This encodes CASSPFPRHLRGSGANVLTF.

This rearrangement joins TRBV20-1 to TRBJ2-1, with 9 bases lining up with TRBD2. This CDR3 is built from 15 residues. Germline values: CDR1 DFQATT, CDR2 SNEGSKA (reference sequence). V was pared by 0 bases and J by 6 bases, with 6 bases of the junction left unmatched. DNA of the CDR3: TGCAGTGCTAGAGATTCCGGGACTAGCTCCAATGAGCAGTTCTTC. Protein product: CSARDSGTSSNEQFF.

The rearrangement uses TRBV10-2 and TRBJ2-2; D gene ambiguous. V gave up 4 bases and J gave up 1 base, with 13 bases separating them. The CDR3 is 16 amino acids. Germline V lookup: CDR1 WSHSY, CDR2 SAAADI. Here the CDR3 DNA reads TGCGCCAGCAGTGTATGGACGCCAAAGAACACCGGGGAGCTGTTTTTT. Protein: CASSVWTPKNTGELFF.

This clonotype showed up many times. The chain links TRBV3-1 to TRBJ2-1; TRBD1 matches 8 bases. Germline CDR1 is LGHDT and CDR2 is YNNKEL (reference sequence). V gave up 0 bases and J gave up 9 bases; unmatched junction bases: 7. The CDR3 runs 15 residues. The CDR3 DNA is TGTGCCAGCAGCCAAGATGGGGCAGGGGGCGGTGAGCAGTTCTTC. This codes for CASSQDGAGGGEQFF.

The chain links TRBV5-1 to TRBJ2-1; 11 nucleotides line up with TRBD1. The germline gives CDR1 SGHRS, CDR2 YFSETQ. The CDR3 is 14 amino acids. V lost 3 bases and J lost 8; bases outside the gene matches: 4. Here the CDR3 reads CASSWGQGGDEQFF. DNA of the CDR3: TGCGCCAGCAGCTGGGGACAGGGGGGCGATGAGCAGTTCTTC.